This is a list of T cell receptor beta chains from one sample in a study of blood T cell repertoires in COVID-19. Sequenced by immunoSEQ multiplex PCR; TCRdb stores in-frame clones only, minus some. The sample includes approximately 110,000 clones, around 85% of them seen just once. Sequencing used peripheral blood. All receptors derive from a human donor in a cohort sampled during active COVID-19. CDR3s include the opening cysteine and the closing phenylalanine or tryptophan. The D gene is left open where the match is weak. Expanded clones get a size class; other rows say once, few or many, or leave the size out.

CDR3nt: TGTGCCAGTAGTATTCCCGGGGGAACCAAAAACATTCAGTACTTC
CDR3aa: CASSIPGGTKNIQYF
j_gene: TRBJ2-4
d_gene: NA
v_gene: TRBV19
len: 15
abundance: NA

CDR3nt: TGCGCCAGCAGCTTGGCCGGGACAGCTAATGAAAAACTGTTTTTT
CDR3aa: CASSLAGTANEKLFF
j_gene: TRBJ1-4
d_gene: TRBD1
v_gene: TRBV5-1
len: 15
abundance: NA

CDR3nt: TGTGCCAGCAGTTTCAACCTGGACAGGGGGGGTGATCAGCCCCAGCATTTT
CDR3aa: CASSFNLDRGGDQPQHF
j_gene: TRBJ1-5
d_gene: TRBD1
v_gene: TRBV28
len: 17
abundance: many

CDR3nt: TGTGCCAGTAGTATTAGCCCCTACGAGCAGTACTTC
CDR3aa: CASSISPYEQYF
j_gene: TRBJ2-7
d_gene: NA
v_gene: TRBV19
len: 12
abundance: NA

CDR3nt: TGTGCCAGCAGCGCTAGACAGGGAGACGATGAGCAGTTCTTC
CDR3aa: CASSARQGDDEQFF
j_gene: TRBJ2-1
d_gene: TRBD1
v_gene: TRBV11-3
len: 14
abundance: NA

CDR3nt: TGTGCCAGCAGCTTGGCAGGGGGCTATGGCTACACCTTC
CDR3aa: CASSLAGGYGYTF
j_gene: TRBJ1-2
d_gene: TRBD1
v_gene: TRBV5-6
len: 13
abundance: NA

CDR3nt: TGTGCCAGCAGTTACCAGGGGAACTATGGCTACACCTTC
CDR3aa: CASSYQGNYGYTF
j_gene: TRBJ1-2
d_gene: NA
v_gene: TRBV6-2/TRBV6-3
len: 13
abundance: NA

CDR3nt: TGCAGCGTTGAAGGACAGGGGTTTCCCCTCAGCGCCTTC
CDR3aa: CSVEGQGFPLSAF
j_gene: TRBJ1-2
d_gene: TRBD1
v_gene: TRBV29-1
len: 13
abundance: once

CDR3nt: TGTGCCTGGACCCAAGGGACAGGGGGCTTAGATACGCAGTATTTT
CDR3aa: CAWTQGTGGLDTQYF
j_gene: TRBJ2-3
d_gene: TRBD1
v_gene: TRBV30
len: 15
abundance: NA

CDR3nt: TGCAGCGTTGAAACGGGACAGGGGAAAGAGACCCAGTACTTC
CDR3aa: CSVETGQGKETQYF
j_gene: TRBJ2-5
d_gene: TRBD1
v_gene: TRBV29-1
len: 14
abundance: NA

CDR3nt: TGTGCCAGCATACTTCAGGGATCCTATAATTCACCCCTCCACTTT
CDR3aa: CASILQGSYNSPLHF
j_gene: TRBJ1-6
d_gene: NA
v_gene: TRBV2
len: 15
abundance: NA

CDR3nt: TGCGCCAGCAGCCAAGATATTCGGGGGGGACGCTACAATGAGCAGTTCTTC
CDR3aa: CASSQDIRGGRYNEQFF
j_gene: TRBJ2-1
d_gene: TRBD2
v_gene: TRBV4-3
len: 17
abundance: NA

CDR3nt: TGCGCCAGCAGCGGGGGGACAGGGCCCTACGAGCAGTACTTC
CDR3aa: CASSGGTGPYEQYF
j_gene: TRBJ2-7
d_gene: TRBD1
v_gene: TRBV5-1
len: 14
abundance: NA

CDR3nt: TGTGCCATCAGAGCCGACAGTAATAGCAATCAGCCCCAGCATTTT
CDR3aa: CAIRADSNSNQPQHF
j_gene: TRBJ1-5
d_gene: NA
v_gene: TRBV10-3
len: 15
abundance: NA

CDR3nt: TGTGCCAGCAGCAGCCTCGGACAGGGCAATTCACCCCTCCACTTT
CDR3aa: CASSSLGQGNSPLHF
j_gene: TRBJ1-6
d_gene: TRBD1
v_gene: TRBV6-5
len: 15
abundance: NA

CDR3nt: TGTGCCAGCAGCCAACCTAGCGGGGGGGCAACCTACAATGAGCAGTTCTTC
CDR3aa: CASSQPSGGATYNEQFF
j_gene: TRBJ2-1
d_gene: TRBD2
v_gene: TRBV4-2
len: 17
abundance: NA

CDR3nt: TGTGCCAGCAGCTTAAATTTTAGGAGGGCCCCGCCTTACAATGAGCAGTTCTTC
CDR3aa: CASSLNFRRAPPYNEQFF
j_gene: TRBJ2-1
d_gene: NA
v_gene: TRBV7-2
len: 18
abundance: NA

CDR3nt: TGCGCCAGCATTGGGACTAGCGGAGGAGGGGAGCAGTTCTTC
CDR3aa: CASIGTSGGGEQFF
j_gene: TRBJ2-1
d_gene: TRBD2
v_gene: TRBV5-1
len: 14
abundance: NA

CDR3nt: TGTGCCAGCAGCTCTCCCGGGACAGCTGGAAAAAAAGAGACCCAGTACTTC
CDR3aa: CASSSPGTAGKKETQYF
j_gene: TRBJ2-5
d_gene: TRBD1
v_gene: TRBV28
len: 17
abundance: few

CDR3nt: TGTGCCAGCAGCCACGGACAGGGACCCTACAATAAGCAGTTCTTC
CDR3aa: CASSHGQGPYNKQFF
j_gene: TRBJ2-1
d_gene: TRBD1
v_gene: TRBV7-3
len: 15
abundance: NA

CDR3nt: TGTGCCAGCAGTCCTTCCCGCGGTAGCGGCGAGCAGTACTTC
CDR3aa: CASSPSRGSGEQYF
j_gene: TRBJ2-7
d_gene: NA
v_gene: TRBV6-5
len: 14
abundance: NA

CDR3nt: TGTGCCAGCAGCTTAGGATCCGGGTCAGAGACCCAGTACTTC
CDR3aa: CASSLGSGSETQYF
j_gene: TRBJ2-5
d_gene: NA
v_gene: TRBV11-3
len: 14
abundance: NA

CDR3nt: TGTGCCAGCAGCTGGACAGGGGCGTATGGCTACACCTTC
CDR3aa: CASSWTGAYGYTF
j_gene: TRBJ1-2
d_gene: TRBD1
v_gene: TRBV12-3/TRBV12-4
len: 13
abundance: NA

CDR3nt: TGTGCCAGCAGTTGGACAGGGGACGAGCAGTACTTC
CDR3aa: CASSWTGDEQYF
j_gene: TRBJ2-7
d_gene: TRBD1
v_gene: TRBV6-1
len: 12
abundance: NA

CDR3nt: TGCGCCAGCAGCCGAGGACTAGCGGGGAACTACGAGCAGTACTTC
CDR3aa: CASSRGLAGNYEQYF
j_gene: TRBJ2-7
d_gene: TRBD2
v_gene: TRBV4-3
len: 15
abundance: NA

CDR3nt: TGTGCCAGCAGCCCCTGGACAGGAGAGAACTATGGCTACACCTTC
CDR3aa: CASSPWTGENYGYTF
j_gene: TRBJ1-2
d_gene: TRBD1
v_gene: TRBV7-2
len: 15
abundance: NA

CDR3nt: TGTGCCAGCAGCTTCAGGGGGCGGACCAATCAGCCCCAGCATTTT
CDR3aa: CASSFRGRTNQPQHF
j_gene: TRBJ1-5
d_gene: TRBD1
v_gene: TRBV6-5
len: 15
abundance: NA

CDR3nt: TGTGCCAGTAGTACTGGGGGGAACAATCAGCCCCAGCATTTT
CDR3aa: CASSTGGNNQPQHF
j_gene: TRBJ1-5
d_gene: NA
v_gene: TRBV19
len: 14
abundance: NA

CDR3nt: TGTGCCAGCAGCCAGGGGACAGGGGGTTCCTACGAGCAGTACTTC
CDR3aa: CASSQGTGGSYEQYF
j_gene: TRBJ2-7
d_gene: TRBD1
v_gene: TRBV14
len: 15
abundance: NA

CDR3nt: TGTGCCAGCAGTTTATTTTTGCCGGGGGTGGTAGTGGAGAACACTGAAGCTTTCTTT
CDR3aa: CASSLFLPGVVVENTEAFF
j_gene: TRBJ1-1
d_gene: NA
v_gene: TRBV28
len: 19
abundance: NA

CDR3nt: TGTGCCAGCAGTCCGGACGCGGGGTATAATTCACCCCTCCACTTT
CDR3aa: CASSPDAGYNSPLHF
j_gene: TRBJ1-6
d_gene: NA
v_gene: TRBV28
len: 15
abundance: once